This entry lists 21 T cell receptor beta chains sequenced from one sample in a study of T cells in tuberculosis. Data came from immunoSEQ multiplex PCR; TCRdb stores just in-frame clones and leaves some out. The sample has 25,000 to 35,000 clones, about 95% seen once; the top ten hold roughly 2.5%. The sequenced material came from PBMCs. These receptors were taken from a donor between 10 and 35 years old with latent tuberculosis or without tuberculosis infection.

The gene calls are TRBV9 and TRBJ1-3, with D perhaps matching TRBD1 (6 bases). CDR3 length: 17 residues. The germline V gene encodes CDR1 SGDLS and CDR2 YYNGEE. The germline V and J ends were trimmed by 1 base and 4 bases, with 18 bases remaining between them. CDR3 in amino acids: CASSVTLQGRSGNTIYF. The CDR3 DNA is TGTGCCAGCAGCGTAACATTACAGGGTCGGTCGGGAAACACCATATATTTT.

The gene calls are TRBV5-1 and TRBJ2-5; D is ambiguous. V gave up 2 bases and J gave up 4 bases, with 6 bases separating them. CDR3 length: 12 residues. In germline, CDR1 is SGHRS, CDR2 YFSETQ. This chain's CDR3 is CASSLTTETQYF. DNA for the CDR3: TGCGCCAGCAGCTTAACAACAGAGACCCAGTACTTC.

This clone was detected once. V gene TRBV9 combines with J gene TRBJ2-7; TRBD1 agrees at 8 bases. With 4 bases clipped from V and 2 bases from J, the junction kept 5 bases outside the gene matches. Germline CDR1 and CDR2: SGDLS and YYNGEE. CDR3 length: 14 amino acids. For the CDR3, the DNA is TGTGCCAGCAGCCCCTCGACAGGGGCCTACGAGCAGTACTTC. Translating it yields CASSPSTGAYEQYF.

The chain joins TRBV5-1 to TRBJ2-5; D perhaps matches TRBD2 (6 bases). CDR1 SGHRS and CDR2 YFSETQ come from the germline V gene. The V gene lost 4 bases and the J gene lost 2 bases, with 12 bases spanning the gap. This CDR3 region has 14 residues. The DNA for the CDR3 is TGCGCCAGCAGCCCGGGACTGGAGCAAGAGACCCAGTACTTC. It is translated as CASSPGLEQETQYF.

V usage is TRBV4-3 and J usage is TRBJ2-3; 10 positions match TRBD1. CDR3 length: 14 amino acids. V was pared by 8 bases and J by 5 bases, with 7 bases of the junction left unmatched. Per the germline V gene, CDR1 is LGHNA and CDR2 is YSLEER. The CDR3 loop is CASGSRDRGDTQYF. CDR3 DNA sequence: TGCGCCAGCGGATCCCGGGACAGGGGAGATACGCAGTATTTT.

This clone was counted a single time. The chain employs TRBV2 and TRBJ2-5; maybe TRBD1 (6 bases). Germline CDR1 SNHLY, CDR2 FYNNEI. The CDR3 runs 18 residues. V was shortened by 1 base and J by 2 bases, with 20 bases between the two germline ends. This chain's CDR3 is CASSEEVEATTGQETQYF. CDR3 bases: TGTGCCAGCAGTGAAGAAGTGGAGGCTACCACAGGGCAAGAGACCCAGTACTTC.

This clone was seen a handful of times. CDR3 nucleotide sequence: TGCGCCAGCAGCTTCCCTAATCTAGCGGGATCCTACGAGCAGTACTTC. This encodes CASSFPNLAGSYEQYF. The V gene is TRBV5-1, the J gene TRBJ2-7; 9 bases line up with TRBD2. Germline V gene data show CDR1 as SGHRS and CDR2 as YFSETQ. This CDR3 spans 16 amino acids. The ends lost 2 bases at V and 1 base at J; junction bases unmatched: 7.

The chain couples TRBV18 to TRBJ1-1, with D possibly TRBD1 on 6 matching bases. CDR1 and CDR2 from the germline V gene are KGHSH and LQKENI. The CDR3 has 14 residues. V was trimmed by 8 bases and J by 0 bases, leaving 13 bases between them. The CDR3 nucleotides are TGTGCCAGCCTTCAAGGACAGATGAACACTGAAGCTTTCTTT. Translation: CASLQGQMNTEAFF.

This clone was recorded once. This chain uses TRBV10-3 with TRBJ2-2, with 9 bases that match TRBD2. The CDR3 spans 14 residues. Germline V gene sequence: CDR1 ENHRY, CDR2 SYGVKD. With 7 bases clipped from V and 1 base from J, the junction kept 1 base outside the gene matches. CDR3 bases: TGTGCCATCAATAGCGGGAGGAACACCGGGGAGCTGTTTTTT. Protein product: CAINSGRNTGELFF.

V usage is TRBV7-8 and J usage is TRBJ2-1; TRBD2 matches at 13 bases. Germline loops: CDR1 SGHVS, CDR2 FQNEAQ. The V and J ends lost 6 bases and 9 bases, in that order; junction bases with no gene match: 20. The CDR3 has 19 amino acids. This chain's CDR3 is CASRLIGLAGALARGEQFF. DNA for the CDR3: TGTGCCAGCAGGTTAATTGGACTAGCGGGGGCCCTAGCTCGGGGTGAGCAGTTCTTC.

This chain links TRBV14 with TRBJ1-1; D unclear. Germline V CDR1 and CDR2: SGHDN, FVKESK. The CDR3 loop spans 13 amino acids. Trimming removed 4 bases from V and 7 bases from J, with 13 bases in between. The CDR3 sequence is CASSPLLMVEAFF. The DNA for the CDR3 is TGTGCCAGCAGCCCACTTCTTATGGTTGAAGCTTTCTTT.

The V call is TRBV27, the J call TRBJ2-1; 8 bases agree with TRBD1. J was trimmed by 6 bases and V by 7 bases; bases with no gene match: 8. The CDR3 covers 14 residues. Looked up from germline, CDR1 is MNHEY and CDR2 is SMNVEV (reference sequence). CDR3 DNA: TGTGCCAGCATAAGGACAGGGTCCATCAATGAGCAGTTCTTC. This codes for CASIRTGSINEQFF.

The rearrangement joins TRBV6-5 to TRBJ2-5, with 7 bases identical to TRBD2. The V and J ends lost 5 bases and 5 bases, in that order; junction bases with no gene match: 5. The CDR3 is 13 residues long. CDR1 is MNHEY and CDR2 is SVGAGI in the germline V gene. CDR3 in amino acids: CASSADGRETQYF. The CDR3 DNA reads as TGTGCCAGCAGTGCGGACGGGAGGGAGACCCAGTACTTC.

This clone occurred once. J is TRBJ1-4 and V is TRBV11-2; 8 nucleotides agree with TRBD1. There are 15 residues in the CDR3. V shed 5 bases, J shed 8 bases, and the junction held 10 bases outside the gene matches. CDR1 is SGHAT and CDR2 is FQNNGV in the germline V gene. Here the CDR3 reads CASSPDRGGVEKLFF. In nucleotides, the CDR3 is TGTGCCAGCAGCCCCGACAGGGGTGGAGTCGAAAAACTGTTTTTT.

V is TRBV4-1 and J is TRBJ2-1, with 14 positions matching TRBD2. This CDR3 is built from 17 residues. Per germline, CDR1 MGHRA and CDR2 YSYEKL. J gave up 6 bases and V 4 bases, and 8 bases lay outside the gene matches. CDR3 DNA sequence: TGCGCCAGCAGCCGCGACTGGGGGACTAGCGGGAGCAATGAGCAGTTCTTC. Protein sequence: CASSRDWGTSGSNEQFF.

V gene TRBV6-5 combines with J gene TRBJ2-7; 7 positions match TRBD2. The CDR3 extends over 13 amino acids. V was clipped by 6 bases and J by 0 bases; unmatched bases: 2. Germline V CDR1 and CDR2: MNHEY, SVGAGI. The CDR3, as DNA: TGTGCCAGCAGCCGGGACTACTCCTACGAGCAGTACTTC. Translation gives CASSRDYSYEQYF.

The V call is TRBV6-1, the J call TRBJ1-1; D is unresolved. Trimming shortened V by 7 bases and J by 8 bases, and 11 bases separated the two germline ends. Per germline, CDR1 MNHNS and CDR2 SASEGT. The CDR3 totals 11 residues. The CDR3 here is CASNSYWEAFF. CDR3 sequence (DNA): TGTGCCAGCAACTCATATTGGGAAGCTTTCTTT.

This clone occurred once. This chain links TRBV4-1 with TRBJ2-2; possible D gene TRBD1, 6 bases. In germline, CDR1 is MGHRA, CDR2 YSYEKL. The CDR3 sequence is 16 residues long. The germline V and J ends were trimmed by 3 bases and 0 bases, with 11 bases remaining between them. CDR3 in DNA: TGCGCCAGCAGCCATGGGACATCTACGAACACCGGGGAGCTGTTTTTT. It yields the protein CASSHGTSTNTGELFF.

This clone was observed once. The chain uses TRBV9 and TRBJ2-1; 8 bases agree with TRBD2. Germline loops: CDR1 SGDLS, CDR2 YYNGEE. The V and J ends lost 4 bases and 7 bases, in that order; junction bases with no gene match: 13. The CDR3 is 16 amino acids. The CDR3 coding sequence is TGTGCCAGCAGCACACAAGCGGGAGCCCACTATAATGAGCAGTTCTTC. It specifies CASSTQAGAHYNEQFF.

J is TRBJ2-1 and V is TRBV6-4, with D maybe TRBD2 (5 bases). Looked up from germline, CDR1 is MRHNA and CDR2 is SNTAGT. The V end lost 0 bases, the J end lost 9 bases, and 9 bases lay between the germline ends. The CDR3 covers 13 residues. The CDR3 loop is CASSDSSESEQFF. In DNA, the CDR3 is TGTGCCAGCAGTGACTCTAGCGAGTCTGAGCAGTTCTTC.

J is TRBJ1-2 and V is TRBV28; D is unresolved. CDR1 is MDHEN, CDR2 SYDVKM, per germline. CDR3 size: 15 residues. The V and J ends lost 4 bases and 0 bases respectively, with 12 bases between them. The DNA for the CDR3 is TGTGCCAGCAGTTCGCTACCCGGGACTAACTATGGCTACACCTTC. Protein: CASSSLPGTNYGYTF.